A single T cell receptor (beta chain) is shown here with its context. Its antigen is currently unknown. This sample stems from a study of cytomegalovirus exposure and HLA in healthy donors. General observations from the study: Earlier analysis found most TCR beta V segments productive about 87% or about 30% of the time.

Germline V gene sequence: CDR1 GTSNPN, CDR2 SVGIG (reference sequence). J gave up 10 bases and V 6 bases, and 11 bases lay outside the gene matches. The CDR3 runs 14 residues. A multiplex PCR was run with 60 Vbeta primers and 13 Jbeta primers. This table comes from immunoSEQ multiplex PCR, and its TCRdb copy is limited to in-frame clones, with some not included. The sample contains nearly 95,000 clones, approximately 79% of which appear only once. At the time of sampling, donors were nominally healthy, though unrecorded immune exposures were likely. The TCR sequence derives from a woman in her 40s in good health and CMV-seronegative. The chain is built from TRBV30 and TRBJ1-6, with 8 positions matching TRBD1. Source material: PBMCs. The CDR3 loop reads CACIIGTGSSPLHF. In DNA form, the CDR3 reads TGTGCCTGTATCATCGGGACAGGCTCCTCACCCCTCCACTTT.